This T cell receptor beta chain was sequenced in a study of T cells in Graves' hyperthyroidism and ophthalmopathy. At the level of the study: Once the initial diagnosis was made, peripheral blood was obtained before any treatment.

Findings and caveats of the study: Blood samples included most of the expanded thyroid clonotypes exceeding 0.001. Prediction of ophthalmopathy progression came a median around 6.5 months pre-onset.

J lost 3 bases, V lost 2 bases, and 8 bases had no gene match. The CDR3 covers 18 residues. CDR1 is MNHEY, CDR2 SVGAGI, per germline. This clonotype was seen repeatedly, ten times or more. Its matching antigen is unknown. Amplified TCR beta CDR3 regions came from RNA transcripts. TCR CDR3 regions were first amplified by RT-PCR with HTBI primers. TCRdb called the multiplex PCR reads again in MiXCR, with one record for every CDR3 protein. The sample lists about 360,000 distinct CDR3 sequences; roughly 12% were seen once. This chain uses TRBV6-5 with TRBJ2-2; TRBD1 agrees at 11 bases. This TCR derives from a man aged 30-40 years with Graves' hyperthyroidism that later progressed to Graves' ophthalmopathy. Sequenced: blood. The CDR3 DNA reads TGTGCCAGCAGTTACCATTTGTTGGGACAGGGGGACACCGGGGAGCTGTTTTTT. As protein: CASSYHLLGQGDTGELFF.